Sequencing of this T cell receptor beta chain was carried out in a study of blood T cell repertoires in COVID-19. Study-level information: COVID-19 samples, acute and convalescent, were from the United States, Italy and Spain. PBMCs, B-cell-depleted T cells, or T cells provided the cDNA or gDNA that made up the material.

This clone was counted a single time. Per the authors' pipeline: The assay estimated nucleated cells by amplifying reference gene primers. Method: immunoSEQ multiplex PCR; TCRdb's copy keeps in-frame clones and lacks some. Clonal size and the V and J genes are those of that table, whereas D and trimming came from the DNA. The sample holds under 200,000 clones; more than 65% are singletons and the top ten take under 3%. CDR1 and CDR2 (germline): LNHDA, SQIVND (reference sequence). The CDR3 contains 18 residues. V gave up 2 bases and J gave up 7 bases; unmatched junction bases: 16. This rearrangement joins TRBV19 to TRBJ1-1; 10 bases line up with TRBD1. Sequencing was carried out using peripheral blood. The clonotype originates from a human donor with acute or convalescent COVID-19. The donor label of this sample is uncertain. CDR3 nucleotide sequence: TGTGCCAGTAGTATACCCTCGGACAGGGGGATTTTGGGGGTTGAAGCTTTCTTT. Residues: CASSIPSDRGILGVEAFF.